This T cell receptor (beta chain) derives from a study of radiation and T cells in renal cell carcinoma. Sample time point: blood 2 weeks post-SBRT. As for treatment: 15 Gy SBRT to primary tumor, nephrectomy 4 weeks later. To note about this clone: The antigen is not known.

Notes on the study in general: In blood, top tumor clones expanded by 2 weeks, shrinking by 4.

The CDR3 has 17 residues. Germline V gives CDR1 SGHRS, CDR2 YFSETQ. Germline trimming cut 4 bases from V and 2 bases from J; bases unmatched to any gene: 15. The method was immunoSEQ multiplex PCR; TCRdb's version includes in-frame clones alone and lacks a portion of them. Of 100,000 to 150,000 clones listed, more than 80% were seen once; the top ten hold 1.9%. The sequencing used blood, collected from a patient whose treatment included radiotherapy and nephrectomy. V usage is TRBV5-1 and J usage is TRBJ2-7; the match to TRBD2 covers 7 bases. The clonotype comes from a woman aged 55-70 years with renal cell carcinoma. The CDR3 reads CASSPGLADTIAYEQYF. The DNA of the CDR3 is TGCGCCAGCAGCCCGGGGCTAGCGGATACTATCGCCTACGAGCAGTACTTC.